Presented here are 23 T cell receptor beta chains from one specimen sequenced in a study of blood T cell repertoires in COVID-19. Profiling relied on immunoSEQ multiplex PCR, and the TCRdb table lists in-frame clones only, not all of them. The table shows 200,000 to 250,000 clones, with 81% occurring only once. Sample: PBMCs or T cells enriched from blood (not recorded which). These receptors were collected from a woman aged 45-60 years with acute COVID-19.

The chain has TRBV18 and TRBJ1-5; D is undetermined. This CDR3 spans 16 amino acids. Germline CDR1 and CDR2: KGHSH and LQKENI. V dropped 6 bases and J dropped 1 base, with 16 bases sitting between them. CDR3 region: CASSYQSGKSNQPQHF. The CDR3 nucleotides read TGTGCCAGCTCTTACCAGTCGGGTAAGAGCAATCAGCCCCAGCATTTT.

The J gene is TRBJ2-1, the V gene TRBV27; 10 nucleotides match TRBD2. V was pared by 5 bases and J by 8 bases, with 12 bases of the junction left unmatched. The V gene's germline CDR1 is MNHEY and CDR2 SMNVEV (reference sequence). The CDR3 length is 16 residues. CDR3 nucleotide sequence: TGTGCCAGCAGTCCAGGGATGGTAGCGGGGGGTCATGAGCAGTTCTTC. This translates into CASSPGMVAGGHEQFF.

J is TRBJ1-3 and V is TRBV15; D ambiguous. V lost 1 base and J 0 bases, leaving 13 bases between the germline ends. Germline loops: CDR1 LNHNV, CDR2 YYDKDF (reference sequence). The CDR3 runs to 17 residues. CDR3 in DNA: TGTGCCACCAGCAGAGTCGGAACCTCTAGCTCTGGAAACACCATATATTTT. This sequence encodes CATSRVGTSSSGNTIYF.

The V and J genes are TRBV6-6 and TRBJ1-6; 8 nucleotides agree with TRBD1. The CDR3 sequence is 14 residues long. Germline V CDR1 and CDR2: MNHNY, SVGAGI (reference sequence). V lost 6 bases to trimming and J lost 9 bases; unmatched junction nucleotides: 7. The CDR3 spells CASRPWTGFSPLHF. The CDR3 nucleotides read TGTGCCAGCAGACCCTGGACAGGGTTTTCACCCCTCCACTTT.

On this clone: One end of the junction is discordant with germline, which a read error may explain. The chain has TRBV6-2 or TRBV6-3 and TRBJ2-1; 8 positions agree with TRBD1. The CDR3 runs 11 residues. CDR1 is MNHEY and CDR2 is SVGEGT in the germline V gene. The CDR3 protein is CASSYARGQIF. The CDR3 coding sequence is TGTGCCAGCAGTTACGCCAGGGGGCAAATCTTC.

The chain employs TRBV14 and TRBJ2-3; 12 bases align to TRBD2. The V and J ends lost 4 bases and 3 bases, in that order; junction bases with no gene match: 5. This CDR3 is built from 16 residues. In germline, CDR1 is SGHDN, CDR2 FVKESK. In DNA form, the CDR3 reads TGTGCCAGCAGCCCCTGGACTAGCGGGGTTACAGATACGCAGTATTTT. As protein: CASSPWTSGVTDTQYF. The full variable domain, its missing parts supplied by reference TRBV14 and TRBJ2-3, is EAGVTQFPSHSVIEKGQTVTLRCDPISGHDNLYWYRRVMGKEIKFLLHFVKESKQDESGMPNNRFLAERTGGTYSTLKVQPAELEDSGVYFCASSPWTSGVTDTQYFGPGTRLTVL.

This clone was counted a few times. This sequence joins TRBV5-1 and TRBJ1-2; 8 nucleotides match TRBD1. Germline V CDR1 and CDR2: SGHRS, YFSETQ. Losses at the gene ends were 0 bases for V and 5 bases for J; bases not matched to a gene: 3. The CDR3 consists of 14 residues. CDR3 amino acids: CASSLGDRPYGYTF. CDR3 bases: TGCGCCAGCAGCTTGGGGGACAGGCCTTATGGCTACACCTTC.

This chain links TRBV3-1 (or the pseudogene TRBV3-2) with TRBJ1-4, with 8 bases fitting TRBD1. V lost 0 bases and J lost 7; bases outside the gene matches: 7. The V gene's germline CDR1 is LGHDT and CDR2 YNNKEL (reference sequence). CDR3 length: 16 amino acids. The CDR3 DNA reads as TGTGCCAGCAGCCAAGATCCCGCAGGGGGCGCTGAAAAACTGTTTTTT. It codes for CASSQDPAGGAEKLFF.

This clone has a single count. The genes are TRBV7-2 and TRBJ2-5; perhaps TRBD1 as D (6 bases). Trimming pared 2 bases from V and 5 bases from J, leaving 18 bases between. The germline CDR1 and CDR2 sequences are SGHTA and FQGNSA. The CDR3 has 16 residues. The CDR3 is CASSLSSDSTWETQYF. CDR3 DNA: TGTGCCAGCAGCTTAAGTTCGGACAGTACCTGGGAGACCCAGTACTTC. Based on the CDR3 plus reference TRBV7-2 and TRBJ2-5, the full variable domain is GAGVSQSPSNKVTEKGKDVELRCDPISGHTALYWYRQSLGQGLEFLIYFQGNSAPDKSGLPSDRFSAERTGGSVSTLTIQRTQQEDSAVYLCASSLSSDSTWETQYFGPGTRLLVL.

The J gene is TRBJ2-5, the V gene TRBV7-9, with a tentative D call TRBD2 (6 bases). This CDR3 has 14 residues. Trimming took off 3 bases at V and 3 bases at J, with 11 bases between the two ends. Looked up from germline, CDR1 is SEHNR and CDR2 is FQNEAQ (reference sequence). The CDR3 region is CASSLRTIEETQYF. CDR3 nucleotide sequence: TGTGCCAGCAGCTTGAGGACTATCGAAGAGACCCAGTACTTC. Complete variable domain (other parts from reference TRBV7-9 and TRBJ2-5): DTGVSQNPRHKITKRGQNVTFRCDPISEHNRLYWYRQTLGQGPEFLTYFQNEAQLEKSRLLSDRFSAERPKGSFSTLEIQRTEQGDSAMYLCASSLRTIEETQYFGPGTRLLVL.

The rearrangement links TRBV18 to TRBJ1-1; D gene unclear. Germline CDR1 and CDR2: KGHSH and LQKENI. V was pared by 0 bases and J by 2 bases, with 10 bases between. The CDR3 is 15 amino acids. The CDR3 region is CASSPPVGSNTEAFF. The CDR3, as DNA: TGTGCCAGCTCACCACCGGTCGGTTCCAACACTGAAGCTTTCTTT.

This chain uses TRBV6-2 or TRBV6-3 with TRBJ2-2; weak D call: TRBD2 (6 bases). The CDR3 covers 16 residues. Trimming left V 0 bases short and J 3 bases short, with 11 bases between. Germline CDR1 MNHEY, CDR2 SVGEGT. CDR3 loop: CASSYSMRDYTGELFF. For the CDR3, the DNA is TGTGCCAGCAGTTACTCGATGCGGGATTACACCGGGGAGCTGTTTTTT.

The rearrangement links TRBV7-2 to TRBJ2-1, with D unclear. The germline V gene has CDR1 SGHTA and CDR2 FQGNSA. The CDR3 runs 15 residues. V was trimmed by 7 bases and J by 0 bases, leaving 13 bases between them. CDR3 residues: CASTPAMSSYNEQFF. The DNA for the CDR3 is TGTGCCAGCACCCCCGCCATGAGCTCCTACAATGAGCAGTTCTTC.

About this clone itself: Other DNA sequences in the same sample also yield this CDR3. The genes are TRBV5-1 and TRBJ2-1, with 14 bases matching TRBD2. CDR1 is SGHRS and CDR2 is YFSETQ in the germline V gene. The junction had 3 bases not matched to a gene; V was cut back by 4 bases and J by 6 bases. The length of the CDR3 is 15 residues. CDR3: CASSLGLAGVNEQFF. The CDR3 DNA sequence: TGCGCCAGCAGCCTGGGACTAGCGGGGGTCAATGAGCAGTTCTTC.

This clone has only one observation. The genes are TRBV7-2 and TRBJ2-3; TRBD2 aligns across 8 bases. The trim removed 2 bases at V and 7 bases at J, leaving 8 bases unmatched. The CDR3 spans 15 residues. Germline V lookup: CDR1 SGHTA, CDR2 FQGNSA. CDR3 DNA: TGTGCCAGCAGCTTATCCGGGGGGGCGGGATATACGCAGTATTTT. Protein sequence: CASSLSGGAGYTQYF.

The chain combines TRBV15 with TRBJ2-1; D is possibly TRBD2 (6 bases). The CDR3 is 16 residues long. Germline CDR1 reads LNHNV; CDR2 reads YYDKDF (reference sequence). Trimming cost V 2 bases and J 4 bases, with 15 bases left between them. CDR3 residues: CATSRIGGIGYNEQFF. The CDR3 DNA reads TGTGCCACCAGCAGAATAGGCGGGATCGGATACAATGAGCAGTTCTTC.

A word on this clone: Other DNA sequences in the same sample also yield this CDR3. CDR3: CASSLGTGSPDTQYF. Here the CDR3 DNA reads TGCGCCAGCAGCTTGGGGACAGGGTCTCCAGATACGCAGTATTTT. J is TRBJ2-3 and V is TRBV5-1; 8 bases are a match to TRBD1. The germline V gene has CDR1 SGHRS and CDR2 YFSETQ. J was trimmed by 4 bases and V by 0 bases; bases with no gene match: 4. This CDR3 has 15 residues. Complete variable domain (other parts from reference TRBV5-1 and TRBJ2-3): KAGVTQTPRYLIKTRGQQVTLSCSPISGHRSVSWYQQTPGQGLQFLFEYFSETQRNKGNFPGRFSGRQFSNSRSEMNVSTLELGDSALYLCASSLGTGSPDTQYFGPGTRLTVL.

This clone was counted a few times. The chain employs TRBV28 and TRBJ2-5; the match to TRBD2 covers 9 bases. V was pared by 3 bases and J by 5 bases, with 7 bases of the junction left unmatched. Germline values: CDR1 MDHEN, CDR2 SYDVKM. The CDR3 runs 15 residues. The CDR3, as DNA: TGTGCCAGCAGTTTCCAAGCGGGGGGCCTGGAGACCCAGTACTTC. Amino acids: CASSFQAGGLETQYF.

This sequence joins TRBV29-1 and TRBJ2-5; D gene unclear. This CDR3 spans 11 amino acids. The ends were cut back, 2 bases at V and 4 bases at J, with 5 bases in the middle. Germline V gives CDR1 SQVTM, CDR2 ANQGSEA. The DNA of the CDR3 is TGCAGCGTTGAATCCGGAGAGACCCAGTACTTC. It yields the protein CSVESGETQYF.

The V and J genes are TRBV15 and TRBJ2-3; 8 bases fit TRBD2. CDR3 length: 17 residues. In germline, CDR1 is LNHNV, CDR2 YYDKDF (reference sequence). V shed 5 bases, J shed 2 bases, and the junction held 12 bases outside the gene matches. CDR3 DNA: TGTGCCACCAGCCTCAAAAGGAGCGGGAGTTACACAGATACGCAGTATTTT. Its translation: CATSLKRSGSYTDTQYF.

The genes are TRBV18 and TRBJ2-7, with TRBD2 as a possible D gene (6 bases). CDR1 is KGHSH and CDR2 is LQKENI in the germline V gene. The CDR3 covers 13 residues. Trimming removed 3 bases from V and 4 bases from J, with 10 bases in between. The CDR3 region has the DNA TGTGCCAGCTCACCGGCTAGCGTATACGAGCAGTACTTC. Its protein is CASSPASVYEQYF.

A single count supports this clone. The CDR3 sequence: CAIRPNSGSSTDTQYF. The CDR3, as DNA: TGTGCCATCAGACCTAATAGCGGGTCTAGCACAGATACGCAGTATTTT. The chain employs TRBV10-3 and TRBJ2-3; TRBD2 agrees at 7 bases. V dropped 6 bases and J dropped 0; count of bases not matched to a gene: 9. Germline CDR1 is ENHRY and CDR2 is SYGVKD. This CDR3 spans 16 amino acids.

The chain has TRBV18 and TRBJ1-3, with D perhaps TRBD1 (6 bases). The CDR3 extends over 14 amino acids. Germline loops: CDR1 KGHSH, CDR2 LQKENI. The ends were cut back, 3 bases at V and 4 bases at J, with 10 bases in the middle. The CDR3 nucleotides read TGTGCCAGCTCACCCACAGGGAACGGAAACACCATATATTTT. Amino acids: CASSPTGNGNTIYF.